The 15 T cell receptor beta chains below were found in one sample sequenced in a study of Ad26.COV2.S vaccination and SARS-CoV-2 variants. The assay was immunoSEQ multiplex PCR, and TCRdb's table has in-frame clones only and misses some. Of hundreds of thousands of clones listed, around 89% were seen once; the top ten hold around 5%. Sample treatment: around 19 received Ad26.COV2.S at low or high dose, single or two shots; 5 received placebo; per-sample allocation not given. Repertoires come from day 63 after the first vaccine or placebo injection. Sequenced here: peripheral blood, sampled in a trial of Ad26.COV2.S vaccine versus placebo. The receptors originated from a person between 18 and 59 years old who received the Ad26.COV2.S COVID-19 vaccine or a placebo.

V gene TRBV19 combines with J gene TRBJ2-7; possible D gene TRBD1, 6 bases. The CDR3 spans 14 residues. The V and J ends lost 3 bases and 2 bases respectively, with 11 bases between them. Germline CDR1 reads LNHDA; CDR2 reads SQIVND (reference sequence). As DNA, the CDR3 is TGTGCCAGTAGTATCCGGACAGAGACCTACGAGCAGTACTTC. Its protein is CASSIRTETYEQYF.

The chain employs TRBV27 and TRBJ2-7; 7 bases map to TRBD1. Germline values: CDR1 MNHEY, CDR2 SMNVEV (reference sequence). CDR3 length equals 15 residues. V was clipped by 2 bases and J by 5 bases; unmatched bases: 9. The chain's CDR3 is CASSLQGDKLDEQYF. The CDR3 DNA is TGTGCCAGCAGTTTACAGGGGGATAAGTTGGACGAGCAGTACTTC.

CDR3 in DNA: TGTGCCAGCTCCCCTACTATGGGGCTTGGCTACACCTTC. Its protein product is CASSPTMGLGYTF. The chain uses TRBV18 and TRBJ1-2, with D perhaps TRBD1 (5 bases). Germline values: CDR1 KGHSH, CDR2 LQKENI. The CDR3 extends over 13 amino acids. The V end was cut by 6 bases, the J end by 7 bases, with 15 bases between.

CDR3 sequence reads: CATPISTVNEQYF. CDR3 nucleotide sequence: TGTGCCACACCAATATCTACAGTGAACGAGCAGTACTTC. The V gene is TRBV24-1, the J gene TRBJ2-7; D gene uncertain. V was clipped by 10 bases and J by 5 bases, with 17 bases between them. Per the germline V gene, CDR1 is KGHDR and CDR2 is SFDVKD. The CDR3 sequence is 13 residues long.

The rearrangement links TRBV7-2 to TRBJ2-1; possible D gene TRBD1, 5 bases. Germline CDR1 reads SGHTA; CDR2 reads FQGNSA. The CDR3 runs 15 residues. V dropped 4 bases and J dropped 5 bases, with 15 bases sitting between them. The CDR3 reads CASSYTWGSHNEQFF. For the CDR3, the DNA is TGTGCCAGCAGCTATACATGGGGCAGCCACAATGAGCAGTTCTTC.

This chain uses TRBV16 with TRBJ2-2; D is unresolved. The CDR3 is made up of 14 amino acids. Germline loops: CDR1 KGHSY, CDR2 FQNENV. V was pared by 5 bases and J by 6 bases, with 13 bases between. In DNA, the CDR3 is TGTGCCAGCAGCGTGGTTGGGCGATCCGGGGAGCTGTTTTTT. This translates into CASSVVGRSGELFF.

This clone was detected only a few times. The rearrangement uses TRBV5-1 and TRBJ2-7; D call uncertain. CDR1 and CDR2 from the germline V gene are SGHRS and YFSETQ. V gave up 6 bases and J gave up 5 bases, with 15 bases separating them. This CDR3 is built from 13 residues. The CDR3: CASTMELGHEQYF. Here the CDR3 DNA reads TGCGCCAGCACTATGGAATTGGGCCACGAGCAGTACTTC.

The chain uses TRBV4-1 and TRBJ1-4; TRBD1 matches 7 bases. The V gene end was trimmed by 5 bases and the J gene end by 8 bases; junction bases not matched to a gene: 8. This CDR3 comprises 14 residues. Germline assignment: CDR1 MGHRA and CDR2 YSYEKL. CDR3 loop: CASSETGMGEKLFF. The CDR3, as DNA: TGCGCCAGCAGCGAGACAGGGATGGGCGAAAAACTGTTTTTT.

The chain carries TRBV28 and TRBJ1-2, with D uncertain. V was cut by 1 base and J by 6 bases, with 9 bases left in between. This CDR3 has 13 residues. CDR1 is MDHEN and CDR2 is SYDVKM in the germline V gene. CDR3 coding DNA: TGTGCCAGCAGTTTATTTGGTATGCATGGCTACACCTTC. This translates into CASSLFGMHGYTF.

The chain links TRBV2 to TRBJ2-5; TRBD2 agrees at 7 bases. There are 15 residues in the CDR3. CDR1 is SNHLY and CDR2 is FYNNEI in the germline V gene. With 1 base clipped from V and 3 bases from J, the junction kept 5 bases outside the gene matches. The CDR3, as DNA: TGTGCCAGCAGTGAAGTGTCTAGCGGAGAAGAGACCCAGTACTTC. As protein: CASSEVSSGEETQYF.

The CDR3 sequence is CASSSDGLAGGPGDTQYF. The DNA of the CDR3 is TGTGCCAGCAGCTCAGACGGCCTAGCGGGAGGGCCGGGAGATACGCAGTATTTT. The J gene is TRBJ2-3, the V gene TRBV7-9; 12 bases line up with TRBD2. The junction had 13 bases not matched to a gene; V was cut back by 4 bases and J by 5 bases. Germline CDR1 is SEHNR and CDR2 is FQNEAQ (reference sequence). The CDR3 totals 18 residues.

The chain links TRBV9 to TRBJ2-1; 11 nucleotides match TRBD1. Trimming removed 4 bases from V and 7 bases from J; junction bases left unmatched: 10. The CDR3 length is 16 residues. Germline V gives CDR1 SGDLS, CDR2 YYNGEE. The CDR3 DNA reads as TGTGCCAGCAGCCCCGGACAGGGGGCGCCTGGAAATGAGCAGTTCTTC. Translation gives CASSPGQGAPGNEQFF. Supplemented by reference TRBV9 and TRBJ2-1, the full variable domain reads DSGVTQTPKHLITATGQRVTLRCSPRSGDLSVYWYQQSLDQGLQFLIQYYNGEERAKGNILERFSAQQFPDLHSELNLSSLELGDSALYFCASSPGQGAPGNEQFFGPGTRLTVL.

The chain links TRBV28 to TRBJ2-1; D is unresolved. V lost 2 bases and J 6 bases, leaving 11 bases between the germline ends. The CDR3 sequence is 14 residues long. Germline CDR1 reads MDHEN; CDR2 reads SYDVKM. DNA for the CDR3: TGTGCCAGCAGTTTAACCACACACAGCAATGAGCAGTTCTTC. Translation: CASSLTTHSNEQFF.

V is TRBV5-4 and J is TRBJ2-2; TRBD1 might be the D (6 bases). The germline gives CDR1 SGHNT, CDR2 YYREEE (reference sequence). The CDR3 sequence is 15 residues long. V lost 0 bases to trimming and J lost 1 base, with 7 bases between them. The CDR3 region is CASSLATGNTGELFF. CDR3 DNA sequence: TGTGCCAGCAGCTTGGCGACAGGGAACACCGGGGAGCTGTTTTTT.

The chain has TRBV28 and TRBJ2-7; 7 bases line up with TRBD2. The germline V gene has CDR1 MDHEN and CDR2 SYDVKM. The CDR3 totals 15 residues. Trimming took 5 bases from V and 2 from J; bases not matched to a gene: 9. The CDR3 DNA reads as TGTGCCAGCAGTGTCCGGACTAGAAGCGCCTACGAGCAGTACTTC. Amino acid sequence: CASSVRTRSAYEQYF.